This entry lists 10 T cell receptor beta chains sequenced from one sample in a study of blood T cell repertoires in COVID-19. Sequencing used immunoSEQ multiplex PCR; TCRdb keeps in-frame clones, though not all of them. The data contain around 350,000 clones, around 90% of them singletons. The source material was peripheral blood. The receptor set was obtained from a human donor in a cohort sampled during active COVID-19.

The chain uses TRBV30 and TRBJ2-2, with 8 bases identical to TRBD2. The CDR3 is 17 amino acids. The ends lost 0 bases at V and 4 bases at J; junction bases unmatched: 10. CDR1 and CDR2 (germline): GTSNPN, SVGIG (reference sequence). This CDR3 is CAWSVRWLAGRTGELFF. DNA of the CDR3: TGTGCCTGGAGTGTAAGGTGGCTAGCGGGTCGCACCGGGGAGCTGTTTTTT.

This clone has a count of ten or more. The V call is TRBV5-6, the J call TRBJ1-1; tentative D call: TRBD1 (5 bases). The CDR3 runs 16 residues. The germline gives CDR1 SGHDT, CDR2 YYEEEE. V dropped 0 bases and J dropped 3 bases, with 15 bases sitting between them. The CDR3 coding sequence is TGTGCCAGCAGCTTGGGTTCAGGGCAGCCCCACACTGAAGCTTTCTTT. Residues: CASSLGSGQPHTEAFF.

This clone was seen just once. This chain links TRBV5-4 with TRBJ1-3; D call uncertain. V was cut by 0 bases and J by 2 bases, with 12 bases left in between. Germline V lookup: CDR1 SGHNT, CDR2 YYREEE (reference sequence). The CDR3 has 16 residues. CDR3 amino acids: CASSLGYETTGNTIYF. As DNA, the CDR3 is TGTGCCAGCAGCTTGGGGTACGAGACAACTGGAAACACCATATATTTT.

The J gene is TRBJ1-1, the V gene TRBV5-4; no clear D gene. This CDR3 has 14 residues. The ends were cut back, 0 bases at V and 1 base at J, with 7 bases in the middle. CDR1 and CDR2 (germline): SGHNT, YYREEE (reference sequence). CDR3 coding DNA: TGTGCCAGCAGCTTGGTTGGAGGGAACACTGAAGCTTTCTTT. Its protein product is CASSLVGGNTEAFF.

The gene calls are TRBV9 and TRBJ2-2, with D unresolved. This CDR3 is 13 amino acids long. Germline CDR1 is SGDLS and CDR2 is YYNGEE. With 4 bases removed from V and 2 bases from J, the gap between germline ends came to 6 bases. The CDR3 DNA is TGTGCCAGCAGCCCCCTTAACACCGGGGAGCTGTTTTTT. Its translation: CASSPLNTGELFF.

V gene TRBV5-1 combines with J gene TRBJ2-7; 7 nucleotides align to TRBD1. Per the germline V gene, CDR1 is SGHRS and CDR2 is YFSETQ. V was clipped by 1 base and J by 0 bases; unmatched bases: 7. CDR3 length: 16 residues. The CDR3 here is CASSLYPTGSSYEQYF. The CDR3 nucleotides read TGCGCCAGCAGCTTGTACCCGACAGGGAGCTCCTACGAGCAGTACTTC.

J is TRBJ1-1 and V is TRBV7-9, with a tentative D call TRBD1 (6 bases). Trimming left V 8 bases short and J 1 base short, with 11 bases between. The CDR3 is 13 residues long. Germline V gene sequence: CDR1 SEHNR, CDR2 FQNEAQ (reference sequence). The CDR3 sequence: CASSGVGNTEAFF. CDR3 coding DNA: TGTGCCAGCTCAGGGGTAGGGAACACTGAAGCTTTCTTT.

V usage is TRBV7-6 and J usage is TRBJ2-3; tentatively, D is TRBD1 (7 bases). The V end was cut by 4 bases, the J end by 2 bases, with 13 bases between. The CDR3 extends over 15 amino acids. Germline CDR1 SGHVS, CDR2 FNYEAQ. DNA for the CDR3: TGTGCCAGCAGCTCAGGGGGGCGCGACACAGATACGCAGTATTTT. Translation gives CASSSGGRDTDTQYF.

The rearrangement uses TRBV6-5 and TRBJ1-1; TRBD1 agrees at 7 bases. After removal of 5 bases from V and 2 bases from J, the junction contained 8 bases not matched to a gene. Germline V gene lookup returns CDR1 MNHEY and CDR2 SVGAGI. The CDR3 has 15 residues. CDR3 nucleotides: TGTGCCAGCAGTCCCACGGGACAGAGAAACACTGAAGCTTTCTTT. Amino acids: CASSPTGQRNTEAFF.

The genes are TRBV30 and TRBJ1-3; D gene uncertain. Per the germline V gene, CDR1 is GTSNPN and CDR2 is SVGIG (reference sequence). Deletions cut 3 bases from V and 1 base from J, with 13 bases between. The CDR3 is made up of 15 amino acids. The CDR3, as DNA: TGTGCCTGGAGAAAAATCAGGATTTCTGGAAACACCATATATTTT. This encodes CAWRKIRISGNTIYF.